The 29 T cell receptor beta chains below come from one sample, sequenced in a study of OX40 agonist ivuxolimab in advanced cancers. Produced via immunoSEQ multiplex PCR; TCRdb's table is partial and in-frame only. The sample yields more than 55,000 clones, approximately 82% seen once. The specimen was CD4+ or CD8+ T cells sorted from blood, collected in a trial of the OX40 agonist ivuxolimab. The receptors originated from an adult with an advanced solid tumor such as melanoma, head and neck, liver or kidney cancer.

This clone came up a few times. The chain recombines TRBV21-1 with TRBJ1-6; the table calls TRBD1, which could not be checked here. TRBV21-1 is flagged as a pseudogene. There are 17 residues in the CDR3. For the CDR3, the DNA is TGTGCCAGCAGCAAGGGAGACAGGGAGTCCTATAATTCACCCCTCCACTTT. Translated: CASSKGDRESYNSPLHF.

The CDR3 region is CASSIRDCKKETQYF. CDR3 DNA sequence: TGTGCCAGCAGCATTCGGGACTGTAAGAAAGAGACCCAGTACTTC. The rearrangement joins TRBV6-8 to TRBJ2-5; a weak D match, TRBD2 (6 bases). Trimming took 6 bases from V and 3 from J, leaving 17 bases between them. Looked up from germline, CDR1 is MNHGY and CDR2 is SAAAGT. This CDR3 region has 15 residues.

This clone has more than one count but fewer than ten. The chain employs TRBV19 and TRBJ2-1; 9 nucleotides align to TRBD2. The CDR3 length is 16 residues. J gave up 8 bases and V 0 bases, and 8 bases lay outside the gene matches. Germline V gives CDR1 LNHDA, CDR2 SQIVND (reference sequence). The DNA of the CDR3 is TGTGCCAGTAGTATAGATCAGGCGGGAGGGCGCGATGAGCAGTTCTTC. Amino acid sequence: CASSIDQAGGRDEQFF.

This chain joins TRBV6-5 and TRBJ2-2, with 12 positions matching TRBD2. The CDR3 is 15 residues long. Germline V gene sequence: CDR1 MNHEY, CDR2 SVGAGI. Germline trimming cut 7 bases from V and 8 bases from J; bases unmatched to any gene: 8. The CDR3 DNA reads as TGTGCCAGCAAACTAGCGGGGGGCCCGAAGGGGGAGCTGTTTTTT. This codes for CASKLAGGPKGELFF.

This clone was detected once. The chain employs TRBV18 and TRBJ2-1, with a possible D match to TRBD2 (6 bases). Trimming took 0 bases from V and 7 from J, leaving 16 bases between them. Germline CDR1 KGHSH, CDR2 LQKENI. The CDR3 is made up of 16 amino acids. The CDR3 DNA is TGTGCCAGCTCACCACCGGGACTTTGGGGAGTAAATGAGCAGTTCTTC. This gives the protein CASSPPGLWGVNEQFF.

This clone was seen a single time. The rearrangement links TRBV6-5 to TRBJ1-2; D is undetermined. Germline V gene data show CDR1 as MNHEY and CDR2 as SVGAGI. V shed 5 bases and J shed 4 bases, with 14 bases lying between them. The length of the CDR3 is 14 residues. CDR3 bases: TGTGCCAGCAGTGAATCAGGCCTATCCTATGGCTACACCTTC. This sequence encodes CASSESGLSYGYTF.

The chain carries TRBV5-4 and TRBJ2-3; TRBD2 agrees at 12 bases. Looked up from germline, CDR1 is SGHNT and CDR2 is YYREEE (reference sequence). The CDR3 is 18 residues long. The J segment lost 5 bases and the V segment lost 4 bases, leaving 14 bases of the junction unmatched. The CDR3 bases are TGTGCCAGCAGCCAAGATAGTGCTAGCGGGAGGGCGGGAGATACGCAGTATTTT. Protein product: CASSQDSASGRAGDTQYF. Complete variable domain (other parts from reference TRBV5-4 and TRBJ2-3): ETGVTQSPTHLIKTRGQQVTLRCSSQSGHNTVSWYQQALGQGPQFIFQYYREEENGRGNFPPRFSGLQFPNYSSELNVNALELDDSALYLCASSQDSASGRAGDTQYFGPGTRLTVL.

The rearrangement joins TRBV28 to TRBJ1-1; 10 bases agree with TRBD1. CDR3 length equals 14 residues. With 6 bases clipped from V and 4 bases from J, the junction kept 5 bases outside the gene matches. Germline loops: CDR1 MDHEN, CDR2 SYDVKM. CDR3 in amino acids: CASSRDRGGTEAFF. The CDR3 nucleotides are TGTGCCAGCAGCCGGGACAGGGGCGGCACTGAAGCTTTCTTT.

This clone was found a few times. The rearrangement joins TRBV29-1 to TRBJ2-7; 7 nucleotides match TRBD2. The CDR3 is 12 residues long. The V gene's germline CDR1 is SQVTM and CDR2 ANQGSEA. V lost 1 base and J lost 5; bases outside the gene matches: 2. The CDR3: CSVEGAGDEQYF. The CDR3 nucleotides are TGCAGCGTTGAAGGCGCGGGGGACGAGCAGTACTTC.

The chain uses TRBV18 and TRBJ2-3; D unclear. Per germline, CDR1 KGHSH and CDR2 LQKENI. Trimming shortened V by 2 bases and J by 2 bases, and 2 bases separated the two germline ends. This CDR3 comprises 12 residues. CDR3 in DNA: TGTGCCAGCTCACCAACCACAGATACGCAGTATTTT. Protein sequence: CASSPTTDTQYF.

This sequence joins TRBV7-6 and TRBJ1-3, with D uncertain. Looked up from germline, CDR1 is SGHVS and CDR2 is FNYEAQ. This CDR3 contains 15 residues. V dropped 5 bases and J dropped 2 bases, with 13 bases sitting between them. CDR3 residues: CASSGEQPTGNTIYF. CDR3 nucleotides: TGTGCCAGCAGCGGGGAACAGCCGACTGGAAACACCATATATTTT.

The CDR3 DNA follows: TGTGCCACCAGCAGGGTCGAACTTTGGGACACCGGGGAGCTGTTTTTT. Protein sequence: CATSRVELWDTGELFF. The chain recombines TRBV15 with TRBJ2-2; D is undetermined. The CDR3 extends over 16 amino acids. The ends were cut back, 3 bases at V and 3 bases at J, with 14 bases in the middle. Germline CDR1 is LNHNV and CDR2 is YYDKDF (reference sequence).

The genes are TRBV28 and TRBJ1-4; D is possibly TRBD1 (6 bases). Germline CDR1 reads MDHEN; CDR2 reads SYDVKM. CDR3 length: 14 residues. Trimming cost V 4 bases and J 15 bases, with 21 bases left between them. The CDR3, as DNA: TGTGCCAGCAGTTGGCAGGGGCCTTTTTCGGTGGTGTTTTTT. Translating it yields CASSWQGPFSVVFF. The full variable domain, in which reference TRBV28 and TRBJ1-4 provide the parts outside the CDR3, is DVKVTQSSRYLVKRTGEKVFLECVQDMDHENMFWYRQDPGLGLRLIYFSYDVKMKEKGDIPEGYSVSREKKERFSLILESASTNQTSMYLCASSWQGPFSVVFFGSGTQLSVL.

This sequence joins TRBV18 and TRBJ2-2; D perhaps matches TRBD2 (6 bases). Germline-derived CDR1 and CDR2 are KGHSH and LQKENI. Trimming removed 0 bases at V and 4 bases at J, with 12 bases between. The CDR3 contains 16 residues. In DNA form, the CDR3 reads TGTGCCAGCTCACCACCGAGCGGGCGAGCCACCGGGGAGCTGTTTTTT. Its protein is CASSPPSGRATGELFF.

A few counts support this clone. The CDR3 coding sequence is TGTGCCAGCAGCTTGGTATCCGTTGATGGCTACACCTTC. Residues: CASSLVSVDGYTF. The V and J genes are TRBV5-5 and TRBJ1-2; D not resolved. Germline-derived CDR1 and CDR2 are SGHKS and YYEKEE (reference sequence). Trimming took 0 bases from V and 6 from J, leaving 9 bases between them. This CDR3 contains 13 residues.

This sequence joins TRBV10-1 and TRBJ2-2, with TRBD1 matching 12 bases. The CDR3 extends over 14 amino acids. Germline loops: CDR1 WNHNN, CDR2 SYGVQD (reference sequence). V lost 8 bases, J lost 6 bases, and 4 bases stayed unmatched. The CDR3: CASRDRGRAGELFF. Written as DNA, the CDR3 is TGCGCCAGCCGGGACAGGGGGCGCGCCGGGGAGCTGTTTTTT.

Here the CDR3 DNA reads TGTGCCAGCAGCTTCGGGGTCGACACTGAAGCTTTCTTT. This translates into CASSFGVDTEAFF. The rearrangement uses TRBV7-6 and TRBJ1-1; no clear D gene. The germline CDR1 and CDR2 sequences are SGHVS and FNYEAQ. Trimming removed 3 bases from V and 3 bases from J, with 8 bases in between. CDR3 length: 13 amino acids.

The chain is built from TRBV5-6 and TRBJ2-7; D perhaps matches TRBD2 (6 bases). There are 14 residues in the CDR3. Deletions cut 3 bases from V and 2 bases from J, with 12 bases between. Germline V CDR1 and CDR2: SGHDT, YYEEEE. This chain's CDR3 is CASSWTGLPYEQYF. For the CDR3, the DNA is TGTGCCAGCAGCTGGACGGGACTGCCCTACGAGCAGTACTTC.

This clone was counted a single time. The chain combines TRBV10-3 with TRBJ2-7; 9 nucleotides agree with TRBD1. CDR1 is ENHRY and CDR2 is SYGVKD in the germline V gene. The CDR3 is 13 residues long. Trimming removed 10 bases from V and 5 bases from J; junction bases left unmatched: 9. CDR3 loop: CATTGTGSDEQYF. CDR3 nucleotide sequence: TGTGCCACCACCGGGACAGGGAGTGACGAGCAGTACTTC.

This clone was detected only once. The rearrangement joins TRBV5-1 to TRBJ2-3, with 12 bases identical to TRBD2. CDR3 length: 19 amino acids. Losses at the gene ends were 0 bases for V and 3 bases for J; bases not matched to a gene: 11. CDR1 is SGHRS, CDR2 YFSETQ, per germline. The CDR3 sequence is CASSLGPRTSGIGTDTQYF. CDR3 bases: TGCGCCAGCAGCTTGGGCCCCCGGACTAGCGGGATTGGAACAGATACGCAGTATTTT.

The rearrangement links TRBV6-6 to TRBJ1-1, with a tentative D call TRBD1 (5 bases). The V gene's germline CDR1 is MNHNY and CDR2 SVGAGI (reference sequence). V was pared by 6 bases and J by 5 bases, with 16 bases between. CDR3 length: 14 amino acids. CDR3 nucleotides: TGTGCCAGCAGACGACGGGGGAGTGGGACTGAAGCTTTCTTT. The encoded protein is CASRRRGSGTEAFF.

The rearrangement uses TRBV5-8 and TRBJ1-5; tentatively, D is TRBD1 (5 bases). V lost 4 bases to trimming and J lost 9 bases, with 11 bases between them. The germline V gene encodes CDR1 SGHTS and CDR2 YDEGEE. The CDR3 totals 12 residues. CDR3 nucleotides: TGTGCCAGCAGCACAAGGGGCCGGCCCCAGCATTTT. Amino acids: CASSTRGRPQHF.

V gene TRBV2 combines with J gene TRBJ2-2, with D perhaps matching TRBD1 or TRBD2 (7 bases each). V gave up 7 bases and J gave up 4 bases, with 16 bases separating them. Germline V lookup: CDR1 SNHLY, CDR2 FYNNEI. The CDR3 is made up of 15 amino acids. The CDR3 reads CASTRGGTGTGELFF. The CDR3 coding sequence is TGTGCCAGCACCAGGGGGGGGACGGGCACCGGGGAGCTGTTTTTT.

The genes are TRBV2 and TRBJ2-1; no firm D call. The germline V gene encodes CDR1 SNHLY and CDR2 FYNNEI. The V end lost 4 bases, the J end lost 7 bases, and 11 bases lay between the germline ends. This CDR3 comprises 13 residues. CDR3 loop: CASSGEWLNEQFF. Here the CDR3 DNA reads TGTGCCAGCAGTGGAGAGTGGTTGAATGAGCAGTTCTTC.

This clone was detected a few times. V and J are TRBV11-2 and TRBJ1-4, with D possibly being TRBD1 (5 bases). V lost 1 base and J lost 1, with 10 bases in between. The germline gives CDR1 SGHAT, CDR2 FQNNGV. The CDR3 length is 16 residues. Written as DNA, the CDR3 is TGTGCCAGCAGCTTAGGGCGGGGCCGAACTAATGAAAAACTGTTTTTT. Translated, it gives CASSLGRGRTNEKLFF. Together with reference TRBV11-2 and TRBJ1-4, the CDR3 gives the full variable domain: EAGVAQSPRYKIIEKRQSVAFWCNPISGHATLYWYQQILGQGPKLLIQFQNNGVVDDSQLPKDRFSAERLKGVDSTLKIQPAKLEDSAVYLCASSLGRGRTNEKLFFGSGTQLSVL.

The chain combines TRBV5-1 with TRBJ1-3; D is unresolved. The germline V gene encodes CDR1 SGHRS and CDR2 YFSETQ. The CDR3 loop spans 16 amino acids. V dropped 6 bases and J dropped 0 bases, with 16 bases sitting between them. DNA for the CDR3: TGCGCCAGCACCTCCGCGGACGGGAGCTCTGGAAACACCATATATTTT. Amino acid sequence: CASTSADGSSGNTIYF.

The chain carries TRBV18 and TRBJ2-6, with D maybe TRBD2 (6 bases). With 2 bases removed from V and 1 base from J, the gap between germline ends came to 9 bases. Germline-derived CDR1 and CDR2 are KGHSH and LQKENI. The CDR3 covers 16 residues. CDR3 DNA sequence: TGTGCCAGCTCACCATTAGGAGGGTCTGGGGCCAACGTCCTGACTTTC. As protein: CASSPLGGSGANVLTF.

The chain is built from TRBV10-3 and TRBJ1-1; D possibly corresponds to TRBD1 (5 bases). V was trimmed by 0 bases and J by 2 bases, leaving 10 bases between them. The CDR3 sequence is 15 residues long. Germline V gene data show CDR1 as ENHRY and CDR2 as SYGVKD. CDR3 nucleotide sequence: TGTGCCATCAGTGAGTCACAGGACCTTAACACTGAAGCTTTCTTT. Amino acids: CAISESQDLNTEAFF.

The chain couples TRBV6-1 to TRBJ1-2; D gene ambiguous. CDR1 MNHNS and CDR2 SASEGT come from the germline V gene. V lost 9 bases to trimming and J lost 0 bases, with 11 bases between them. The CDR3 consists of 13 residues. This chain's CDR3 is CASLQRSNYGYTF. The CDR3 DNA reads TGTGCCAGTTTACAGAGATCTAACTATGGCTACACCTTC.